In its sample, the clone carrying this T cell receptor (beta chain) ranks as medium-sized. Its target is not known. This CDR3 is 14 amino acids long. Germline-derived CDR1 and CDR2 are WNHNN and SYGVQD (reference sequence). The V and J ends lost 2 bases and 0 bases respectively, with 8 bases between them. The data were obtained in a study of long-term antiretroviral therapy in people with HIV. With survey level as its setting, the immunoSEQ assay was v3.0. Here immunoSEQ multiplex PCR was the method, and the copy in TCRdb shows in-frame clones only, minus some. The repertoire has over 25,000 clones, 93% of them found once; the top ten carry about 9.4%. Per individual, the PBMC samples numbered at least one pre-ART and at least two post-ART. General study results and limits: Clones expanded before ART dominated the repertoire at all time points.

This chain links TRBV10-1 with TRBJ2-7; D unclear. The source material was unsorted PBMCs, sampled 6.2 years after starting antiretroviral therapy. This receptor was identified in a man aged 40-49 years with HIV. CDR3 DNA: TGCGCCAGCAGTGAGGTTCCGGGCTCCTACGAGCAGTACTTC. It encodes CASSEVPGSYEQYF.